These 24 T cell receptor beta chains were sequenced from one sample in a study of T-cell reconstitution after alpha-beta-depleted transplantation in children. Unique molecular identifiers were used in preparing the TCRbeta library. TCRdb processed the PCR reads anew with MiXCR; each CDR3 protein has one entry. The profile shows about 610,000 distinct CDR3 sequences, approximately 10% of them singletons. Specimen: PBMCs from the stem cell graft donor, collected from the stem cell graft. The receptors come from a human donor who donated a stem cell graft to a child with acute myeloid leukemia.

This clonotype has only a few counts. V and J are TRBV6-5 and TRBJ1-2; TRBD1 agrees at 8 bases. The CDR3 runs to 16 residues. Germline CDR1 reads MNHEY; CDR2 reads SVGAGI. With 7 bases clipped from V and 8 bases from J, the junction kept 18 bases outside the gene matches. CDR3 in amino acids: CASTYSGTGTSSGYTF. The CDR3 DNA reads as TGTGCCAGCACATACTCCGGGACAGGCACCTCATCCGGCTACACCTTC.

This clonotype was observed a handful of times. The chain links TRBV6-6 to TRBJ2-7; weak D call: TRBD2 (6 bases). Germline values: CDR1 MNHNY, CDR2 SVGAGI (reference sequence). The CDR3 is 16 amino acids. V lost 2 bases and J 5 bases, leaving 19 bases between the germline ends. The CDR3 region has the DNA TGTGCCAGCAGTTACGACAGTAGACTAGTGGGGGACGAGCAGTACTTC. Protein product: CASSYDSRLVGDEQYF.

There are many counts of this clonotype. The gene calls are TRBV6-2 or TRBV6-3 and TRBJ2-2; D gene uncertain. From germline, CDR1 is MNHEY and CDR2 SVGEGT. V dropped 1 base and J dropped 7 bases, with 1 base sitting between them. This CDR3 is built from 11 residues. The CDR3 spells CASSYYGELFF. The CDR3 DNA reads TGTGCCAGCAGTTACTACGGGGAGCTGTTTTTT.

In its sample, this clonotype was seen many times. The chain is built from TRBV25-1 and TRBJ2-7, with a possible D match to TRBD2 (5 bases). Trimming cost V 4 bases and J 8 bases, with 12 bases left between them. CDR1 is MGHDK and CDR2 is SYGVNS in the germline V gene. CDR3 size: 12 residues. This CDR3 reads CASSASTIKQYF. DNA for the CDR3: TGTGCCAGCAGTGCCTCGACTATCAAGCAGTACTTC.

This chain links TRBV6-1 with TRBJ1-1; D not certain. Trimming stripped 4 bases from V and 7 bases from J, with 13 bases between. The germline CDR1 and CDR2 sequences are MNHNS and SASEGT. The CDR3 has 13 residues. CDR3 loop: CASSGTGLGEAFF. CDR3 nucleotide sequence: TGTGCCAGCAGTGGTACTGGATTGGGTGAAGCTTTCTTT.

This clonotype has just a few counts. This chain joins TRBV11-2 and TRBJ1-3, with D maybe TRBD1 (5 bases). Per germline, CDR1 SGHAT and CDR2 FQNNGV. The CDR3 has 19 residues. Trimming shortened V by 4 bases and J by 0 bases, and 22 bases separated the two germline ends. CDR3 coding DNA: TGTGCCAGCAGCTCCCTGAGACAGAGAGGCTCTCTCTCTGGAAACACCATATATTTT. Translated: CASSSLRQRGSLSGNTIYF.

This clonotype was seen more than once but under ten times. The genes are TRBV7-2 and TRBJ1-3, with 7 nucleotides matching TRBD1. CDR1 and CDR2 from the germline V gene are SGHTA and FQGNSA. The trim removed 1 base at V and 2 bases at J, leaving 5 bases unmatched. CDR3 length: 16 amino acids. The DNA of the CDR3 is TGTGCCAGCAGCTTAGTGGCAGGGGGGCCTGGAAACACCATATATTTT. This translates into CASSLVAGGPGNTIYF.

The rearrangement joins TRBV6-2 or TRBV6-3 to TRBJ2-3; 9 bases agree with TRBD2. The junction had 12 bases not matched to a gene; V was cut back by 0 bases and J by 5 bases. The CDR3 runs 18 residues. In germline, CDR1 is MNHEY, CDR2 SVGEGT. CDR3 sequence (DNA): TGTGCCAGCAGTTACTCCCTAGGAGGAGCGGGAGGAAGAGATACGCAGTATTTT. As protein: CASSYSLGGAGGRDTQYF.

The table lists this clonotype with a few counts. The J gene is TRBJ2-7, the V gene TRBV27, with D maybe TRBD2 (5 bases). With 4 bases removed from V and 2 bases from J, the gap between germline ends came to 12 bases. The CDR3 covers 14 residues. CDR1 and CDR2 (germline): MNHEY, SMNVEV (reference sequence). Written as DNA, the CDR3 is TGTGCCAGCAGTTCGCCAGACGGGACCTACGAGCAGTACTTC. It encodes CASSSPDGTYEQYF.

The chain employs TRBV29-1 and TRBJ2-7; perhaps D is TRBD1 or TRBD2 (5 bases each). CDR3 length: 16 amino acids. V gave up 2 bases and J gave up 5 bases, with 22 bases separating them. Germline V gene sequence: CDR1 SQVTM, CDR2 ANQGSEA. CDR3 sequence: CSVESRGVGLLNEQYF. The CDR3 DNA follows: TGCAGCGTTGAATCCCGAGGGGTGGGCCTCTTGAACGAGCAGTACTTC.

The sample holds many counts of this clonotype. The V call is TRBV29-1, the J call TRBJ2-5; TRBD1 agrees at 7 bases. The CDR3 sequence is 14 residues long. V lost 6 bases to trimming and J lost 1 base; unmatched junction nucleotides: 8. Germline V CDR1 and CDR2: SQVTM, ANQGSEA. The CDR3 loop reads CSVMDRPLQETQYF. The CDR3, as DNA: TGCAGCGTGATGGACAGGCCGCTCCAAGAGACCCAGTACTTC.

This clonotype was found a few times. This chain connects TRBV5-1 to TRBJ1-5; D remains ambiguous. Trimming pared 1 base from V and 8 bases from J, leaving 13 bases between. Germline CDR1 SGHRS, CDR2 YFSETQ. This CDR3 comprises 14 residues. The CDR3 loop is CASSLTGLSEPQHF. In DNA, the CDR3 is TGCGCCAGCAGCTTGACTGGACTTAGCGAGCCCCAGCATTTT. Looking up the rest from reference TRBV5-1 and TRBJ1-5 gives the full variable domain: KAGVTQTPRYLIKTRGQQVTLSCSPISGHRSVSWYQQTPGQGLQFLFEYFSETQRNKGNFPGRFSGRQFSNSRSEMNVSTLELGDSALYLCASSLTGLSEPQHFGDGTRLSIL.

CDR3 region: CASSLAWGGGTEAFF. The CDR3 bases are TGTGCCAGCAGCTTAGCGTGGGGAGGAGGCACTGAAGCTTTCTTT. The chain couples TRBV7-2 to TRBJ1-1; D is ambiguous. CDR3 length: 15 amino acids. The germline CDR1 and CDR2 sequences are SGHTA and FQGNSA. V lost 0 bases and J 4 bases, leaving 12 bases between the germline ends. Complete variable domain (other parts from reference TRBV7-2 and TRBJ1-1): GAGVSQSPSNKVTEKGKDVELRCDPISGHTALYWYRQSLGQGLEFLIYFQGNSAPDKSGLPSDRFSAERTGGSVSTLTIQRTQQEDSAVYLCASSLAWGGGTEAFFGQGTRLTVV.

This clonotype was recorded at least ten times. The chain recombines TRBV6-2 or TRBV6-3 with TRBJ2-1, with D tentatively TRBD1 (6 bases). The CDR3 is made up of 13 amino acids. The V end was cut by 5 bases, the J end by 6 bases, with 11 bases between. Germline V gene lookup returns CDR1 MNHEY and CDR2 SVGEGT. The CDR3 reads CASSRGFINEQFF. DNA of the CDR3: TGTGCCAGCAGTAGGGGGTTCATCAATGAGCAGTTCTTC.

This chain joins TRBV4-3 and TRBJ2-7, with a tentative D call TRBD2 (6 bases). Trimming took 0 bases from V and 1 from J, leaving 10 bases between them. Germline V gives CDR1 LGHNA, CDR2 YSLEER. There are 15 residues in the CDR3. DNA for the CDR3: TGCGCCAGCAGCCAAGAGACGGGAGAGTCCTACGAGCAGTACTTC. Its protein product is CASSQETGESYEQYF.

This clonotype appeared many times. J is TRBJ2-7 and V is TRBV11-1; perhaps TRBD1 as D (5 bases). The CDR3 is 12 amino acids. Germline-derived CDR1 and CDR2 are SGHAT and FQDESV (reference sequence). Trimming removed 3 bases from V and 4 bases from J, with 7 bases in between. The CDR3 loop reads CASSFTGYEQYF. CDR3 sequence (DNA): TGTGCCAGCAGCTTTACAGGATACGAGCAGTACTTC. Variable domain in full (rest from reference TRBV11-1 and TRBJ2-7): EAEVAQSPRYKITEKSQAVAFWCDPISGHATLYWYRQILGQGPELLVQFQDESVVDDSQLPKDRFSAERLKGVDSTLKIQPAELGDSAMYLCASSFTGYEQYFGPGTRLTVT.

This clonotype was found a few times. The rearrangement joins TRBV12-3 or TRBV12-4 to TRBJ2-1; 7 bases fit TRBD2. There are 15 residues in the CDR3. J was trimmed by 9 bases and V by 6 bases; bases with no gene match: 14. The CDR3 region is CASSPLGGEQFEQFF. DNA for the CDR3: TGTGCCAGCAGCCCCTTGGGGGGGGAACAATTTGAGCAGTTCTTC.

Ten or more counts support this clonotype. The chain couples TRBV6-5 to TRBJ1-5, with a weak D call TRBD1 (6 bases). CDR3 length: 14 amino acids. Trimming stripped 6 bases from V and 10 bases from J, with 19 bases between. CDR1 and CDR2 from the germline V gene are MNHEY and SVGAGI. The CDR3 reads CASRPDRRFEPQHF. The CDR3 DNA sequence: TGTGCCAGCAGGCCGGACAGACGATTCGAACCCCAGCATTTT.

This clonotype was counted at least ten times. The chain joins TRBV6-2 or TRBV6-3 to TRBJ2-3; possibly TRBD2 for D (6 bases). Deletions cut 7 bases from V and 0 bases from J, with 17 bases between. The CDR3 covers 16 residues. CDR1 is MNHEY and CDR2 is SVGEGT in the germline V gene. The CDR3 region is CASTILWSGSTDTQYF. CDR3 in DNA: TGTGCCAGCACCATTTTATGGAGCGGGAGCACAGATACGCAGTATTTT.

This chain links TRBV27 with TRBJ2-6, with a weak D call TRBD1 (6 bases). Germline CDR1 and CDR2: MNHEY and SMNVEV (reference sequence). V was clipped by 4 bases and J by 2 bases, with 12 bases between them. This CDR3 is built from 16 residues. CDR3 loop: CASSSLPGAGANVLTF. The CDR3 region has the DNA TGTGCCAGCAGTTCCCTCCCAGGGGCTGGGGCCAACGTCCTGACTTTC.

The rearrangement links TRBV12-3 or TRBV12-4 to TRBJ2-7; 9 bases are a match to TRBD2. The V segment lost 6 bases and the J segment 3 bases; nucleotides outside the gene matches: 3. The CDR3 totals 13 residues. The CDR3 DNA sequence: TGTGCCAGCAGAATGACTAGCGGCTACGAGCAGTACTTC. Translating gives CASRMTSGYEQYF.

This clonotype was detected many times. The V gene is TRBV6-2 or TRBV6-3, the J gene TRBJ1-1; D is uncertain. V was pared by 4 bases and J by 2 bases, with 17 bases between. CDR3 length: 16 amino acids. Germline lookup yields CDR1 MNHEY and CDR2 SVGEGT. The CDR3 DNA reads TGTGCCAGCAGTTCTCTTCGATTAGATCAAAACACTGAAGCTTTCTTT. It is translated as CASSSLRLDQNTEAFF.

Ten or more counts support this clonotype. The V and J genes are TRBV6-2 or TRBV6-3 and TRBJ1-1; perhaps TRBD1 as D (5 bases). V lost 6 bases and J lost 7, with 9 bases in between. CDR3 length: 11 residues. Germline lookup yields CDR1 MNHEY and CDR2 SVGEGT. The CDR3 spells CASSQTVEAFF. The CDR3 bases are TGTGCCAGCAGCCAGACAGTTGAAGCTTTCTTT.

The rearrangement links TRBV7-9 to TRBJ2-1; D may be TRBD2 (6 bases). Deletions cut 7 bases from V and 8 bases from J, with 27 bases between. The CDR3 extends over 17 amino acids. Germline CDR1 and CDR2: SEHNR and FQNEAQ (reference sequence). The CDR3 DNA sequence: TGTGCCAGCATTCCGCCTGGGGGACTGCGGTTGATAGATGAGCAGTTCTTC. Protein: CASIPPGGLRLIDEQFF.